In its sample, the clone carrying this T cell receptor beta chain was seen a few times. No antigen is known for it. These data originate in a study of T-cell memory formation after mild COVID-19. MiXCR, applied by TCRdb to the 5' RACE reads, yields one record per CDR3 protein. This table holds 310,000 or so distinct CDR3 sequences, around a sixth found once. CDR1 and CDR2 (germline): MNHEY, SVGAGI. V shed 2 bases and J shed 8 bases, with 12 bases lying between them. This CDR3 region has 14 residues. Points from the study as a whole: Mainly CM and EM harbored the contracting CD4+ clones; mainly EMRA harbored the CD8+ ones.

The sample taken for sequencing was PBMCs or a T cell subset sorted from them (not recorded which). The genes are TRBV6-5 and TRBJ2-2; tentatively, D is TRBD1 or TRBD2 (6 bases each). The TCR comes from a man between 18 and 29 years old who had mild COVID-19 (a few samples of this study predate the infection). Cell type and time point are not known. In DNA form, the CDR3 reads TGTGCCAGCAGTTACAGGGGGGATCGGGGGGAGCTGTTTTTT. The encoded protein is CASSYRGDRGELFF.